This T cell receptor beta chain was sequenced during a study of blood T cell repertoires in COVID-19 (dated by TCRdb to 2018 to 2021). Study-level background: The collaborator samples originated in the United States, Italy and Spain and spanned the acute and convalescent phases of COVID-19. The prospective study material was composed of cDNA or gDNA derived from T cells, B-cell-depleted T cells, or PBMCs. Subjects who had been exposed to COVID-19, were actively infected with it, or had recovered from it provided the deeply sampled blood TCRbeta repertoires that made up the dataset. The repertoires were released in a freely available public database intended as a resource for research on the immune response to SARS-CoV-2. The samples were drawn from two sources: the first 160 participants of the ongoing ImmuneRACE study, and 950 to 1,500 subjects contributed by 6 global collaborators. Nearly every sample came with metadata listing a de-identified subject ID, COVID-19 status, age in years and sex. Where available, HLA class I and class II types were taken from metadata supplied by the sample provider and were not determined by assay-based typing.

CDR1 and CDR2 are drawn from the germline V gene: MNHNS, SASEGT. A distance of 15 bases separates the germline ends of V and J, which lose 1 base and 14 bases respectively. From the cysteine through the phenylalanine, the CDR3 covers 13 amino acids. Of the read, only the CDR3 DNA is kept; its 39 bases are in frame from base 1. What the study reported, not specific to this receptor: Clinical and demographic metadata were provided uncurated, with the amount varying by source and participant.

At one collaborating source in Seattle, patients were enrolled during active infection and were followed longitudinally through the course of disease. Collaborating institutions collected whole blood in K2EDTA tubes following their own protocols. For TCRbeta analysis, collaborator samples were shipped as frozen whole blood, as isolated PBMCs, or as DNA extracted from either sample type. To note about this clone: Its antigen specificity is not known. No much larger clone is present one base from it, and per-base qualities are unavailable.

TCRbeta CDR3 regions were amplified from genomic DNA using the immunoSEQ Assay, a bias-controlled multiplex PCR. On the authors' methods: The number of nucleated cells in each sample was estimated by amplification of reference gene primers within the assay. Sequence reads were collapsed and filtered to measure the absolute abundance of every unique TCRbeta CDR3 rearrangement. Productive Simpson clonality was computed per sample as the square root of Simpson's diversity index over productive rearrangements. This immuneACCESS table, as held by TCRdb, lists in-frame sequences with V and J called but not all clones. Of the missing ones, under half trace to an unresolved V gene in checked studies; the others have no known cause. V and J calls and clone size are copied from that table; D and trimming were computed from the DNA. Present in this sample are fewer than 250,000 clones, over 80% of which were seen just once. The ten largest clones capture about 7.8% of the sample.

This clonotype was sampled from a woman aged 55-70 years with COVID-19, enrolled during active disease. Here the chain combines TRBV6-1 and TRBJ2-4; TRBD1 could be the D gene, as 6 bases match. The sequencing input was peripheral blood. The CDR3 in this case is CASSEGEQGGKYF. The DNA reads as follows: TGTGCCAGCAGTGAAGGAGAACAGGGCGGTAAGTACTTC.